This entry lists 10 T cell receptor beta chains sequenced from one sample in a study of cytomegalovirus exposure and HLA in healthy donors. Both 60 Vbeta primers and 13 Jbeta primers went into the PCR. The data were produced by immunoSEQ multiplex PCR, yet TCRdb's version contains in-frame clones alone and is incomplete. The table has some 40,000 clones, roughly 80% seen once; the top ten hold around 3%. Sequenced material: PBMCs. The receptors were sampled from a man in his fifties in good health and CMV-seronegative.

This chain joins TRBV30 and TRBJ2-7; 9 bases line up with TRBD1. The CDR3 sequence is 14 residues long. The germline V gene encodes CDR1 GTSNPN and CDR2 SVGIG (reference sequence). Unmatched junction bases numbered 8, after V lost 4 bases and J lost 4 bases. The CDR3 sequence is CAWTAGTGTYEQYF. The CDR3 region has the DNA TGTGCCTGGACGGCCGGGACAGGGACTTACGAGCAGTACTTC.

This clone was picked up a small number of times. This chain connects TRBV7-9 to TRBJ2-3, with TRBD2 matching 12 bases. Germline V gene sequence: CDR1 SEHNR, CDR2 FQNEAQ (reference sequence). The length of the CDR3 is 18 residues. V dropped 5 bases and J dropped 1; count of bases not matched to a gene: 10. The CDR3: CASSPYPSGGAGTDTQYF. DNA for the CDR3: TGTGCCAGCAGCCCTTACCCTAGCGGGGGGGCAGGCACAGATACGCAGTATTTT.

The chain is built from TRBV29-1 and TRBJ2-1; 8 bases map to TRBD1. V dropped 6 bases and J dropped 7; count of bases not matched to a gene: 8. Looked up from germline, CDR1 is SQVTM and CDR2 is ANQGSEA. The CDR3 spans 13 residues. CDR3: CSVLGTGLNEQFF. In DNA form, the CDR3 reads TGCAGCGTCCTCGGGACAGGCTTAAATGAGCAGTTCTTC.

The chain has TRBV19 and TRBJ2-7; D is possibly TRBD1 (5 bases). Between the trimmed V and J ends, which lost 3 bases and 6 bases, there was a span of 12 bases. This CDR3 comprises 13 residues. Per the germline V gene, CDR1 is LNHDA and CDR2 is SQIVND (reference sequence). CDR3 in DNA: TGTGCCAGTAGTATCCCAGGGCCGTCCGAGCAGTACTTC. Translation: CASSIPGPSEQYF.

This clone came up a few times. The chain joins TRBV5-4 to TRBJ2-7; D uncertain. V was cut by 0 bases and J by 0 bases, with 7 bases left in between. Germline CDR1 SGHNT, CDR2 YYREEE (reference sequence). This CDR3 is 14 amino acids long. The CDR3, as DNA: TGTGCCAGCAGCTTGGAACCTAGCTCCTACGAGCAGTACTTC. This encodes CASSLEPSSYEQYF.

The chain carries TRBV28 and TRBJ2-1; 8 nucleotides match TRBD2. Germline lookup yields CDR1 MDHEN and CDR2 SYDVKM. The CDR3 runs 16 residues. V was pared by 6 bases and J by 1 base, with 8 bases of the junction left unmatched. The CDR3 region has the DNA TGTGCCAGCAGGGGACGAGCGGGAGAGTCCTACAATGAGCAGTTCTTC. As protein: CASRGRAGESYNEQFF.

The chain has TRBV5-5 and TRBJ1-2; TRBD1 aligns across 7 bases. The germline gives CDR1 SGHKS, CDR2 YYEKEE (reference sequence). With V trimmed by 6 bases and J by 4 bases, 12 bases remained unmatched. The length of the CDR3 is 15 residues. The CDR3 region is CASTGTDRVGYGYTF. CDR3 DNA: TGTGCCAGCACCGGTACTGACAGGGTCGGCTATGGCTACACCTTC.

This clone has a handful of counts. The chain joins TRBV4-3 to TRBJ1-1, with D possibly being TRBD1 (5 bases). Trimming stripped 4 bases from V and 1 base from J, with 10 bases between. Germline V gene sequence: CDR1 LGHNA, CDR2 YSLEER. This CDR3 is built from 14 residues. This CDR3 is CASSPQGENTEAFF. The CDR3 DNA follows: TGCGCCAGCAGCCCCCAGGGTGAGAACACTGAAGCTTTCTTT.

In this sample, this clone turned up a few times. The V gene is TRBV6-4, the J gene TRBJ2-3, with TRBD2 matching 8 bases. The V gene end was trimmed by 2 bases and the J gene end by 4 bases; junction bases not matched to a gene: 2. This CDR3 is built from 14 residues. Germline values: CDR1 MRHNA, CDR2 SNTAGT. The CDR3 spells CASSDGTSSDTQYF. The CDR3 DNA follows: TGTGCCAGCAGTGACGGGACTAGTTCAGATACGCAGTATTTT.

This clone was recorded only once. The rearrangement uses TRBV27 and TRBJ1-5; D ambiguous. The CDR3 sequence is 14 residues long. V was cut by 2 bases and J by 2 bases, with 7 bases left in between. The germline CDR1 and CDR2 sequences are MNHEY and SMNVEV (reference sequence). CDR3 amino acids: CASSLHVGNQPQHF. The DNA of the CDR3 is TGTGCCAGCAGTTTACATGTTGGCAATCAGCCCCAGCATTTT.